This T cell receptor beta chain was obtained from a study of cytomegalovirus exposure and HLA in healthy donors listed by TCRdb under 2017. Context from the whole study: An earlier analysis of around 600 of the donors reported approximately 300 Gb of sequence data and roughly 100 million unique TCR beta sequences from 150 million to 200 million T cells. An early release covering roughly 640 HLA-typed donors comprised 250 to 350 gigabases of sequencing data and 65 million to 100 million unique TCR sequences. The genetic ancestry cluster associated with self-reported Caucasian donors included roughly four fifths of the approximately 410 genotyped donors. The study aimed to test whether signatures of past pathogen exposure could be identified by cataloging public T cell receptors. The T cell repertoires of 666 subjects were profiled by immunosequencing and related to cytomegalovirus serostatus. In addition to the first cohort of 666 subjects, a separate validation cohort of about 120 different subjects was used. To predict cytomegalovirus infection status, the study brought together high-throughput TCR immunosequencing, statistical association of individual TCRs with disease status, and machine learning. In a later analysis, previously published TCR beta repertoires from 550 to 700 donors were re-analyzed and high-resolution HLA genotyping was added so that TCR occurrence patterns could be studied. The later analysis used no new phenotypic data to find candidate immune exposures, relying instead on TCR beta sequences and their occurrence across donors. An earlier analysis of several hundred of the donors applied high-throughput TCR beta sequencing to assess whether each TCR beta V gene segment acted as functional or pseudogenic. Donor age, sex, ethnicity and CMV serostatus were compiled together with the repertoire data. A later genetic analysis used genome-wide SNP genotypes for about 65% of the roughly 700 donors, treating that subset as a discovery cohort. All discovery cohort repertoires had been generated using a single sequencing platform. Class I and class II HLA loci were covered by the typing at four-digit resolution. Typing coverage differed by locus: A, B, C, DRB1 and DQB1 were typed in roughly 629-630 donors, DQA1 in 500 to 550, DPA1 in some 570, and DPB1 in just under 490. Four or five DR-DQ haplotypes were handled as single units for association and clustering, since linkage in the cohort was strong. Among under 450 genotyped donors of the cohort, an average of around 240,000 unique TCR beta nucleotide sequences were sequenced per donor, approximately 20% of them non-productive.

Library creation used the immunoSEQ multiplex PCR assay. For the multiplex PCR, a mixture combining 60 forward primers for TCR Vbeta segments and 13 reverse primers for TCR Jbeta segments was used. The CDR3 region of rearranged TCR beta genes was amplified from genomic DNA by a multiplex PCR assay. The amplified TCR beta libraries were sequenced on the Illumina HiSeq System as 87-base-pair reads. In the original analysis: A later analysis counted 65 million to 90 million unique TCR beta chains across the 666 repertoires, and 9 million to 14 million of these chains were shared by at least two donors. To remove PCR and sequencing errors, raw reads were error-corrected and collapsed into unique sequences using a nearest-neighbor algorithm that merged closely related sequences. To assign V, D and J gene segments, CDR3 sequences were aligned to IMGT reference sequences. For a sequence to be retained, at least a six-nucleotide match to both a V gene segment and a J gene segment was required. Rearrangements were classified as productive when the CDR3 lacked stop codons and remained in frame with V and J, and all other rearrangements were classified as non-productive. Following IMGT convention, CDR3 was defined as the stretch from the second conserved V-encoded cysteine up to the conserved J-encoded phenylalanine. The earlier analysis of approximately 590 of the donors excluded any sequence lacking an unambiguous match to a single V gene segment. An earlier analysis of around 600 of the donors classified V segments as functional when productive rearrangements were above 56.7% and as segregating when the standard deviation between donors was above 5%. A statistical classification framework was built for diagnosing cytomegalovirus status from the catalog of TCR beta chain sequences. In a later analysis, V and J genes were assigned by comparing TCR nucleotide sequences against IMGT/GENE-DB human TR gene sequences. The TCRdist pipeline was used in a later analysis to assign CDR3 sequences and most-parsimonious VDJ recombination scenarios. In a later analysis, each TCR beta chain was defined by its CDR3 amino acid sequence together with its V-gene family, and reads lacking a unique V-gene family were excluded. As a way to deal with suspected cross-contamination and a sequencing artifact, a later analysis dropped 450 to 600 nucleotide sequences that were highly shared and had low generation probability. In a later analysis, a clonal expansion index was calculated for each public chain from normalized within-repertoire ranks of inferred template counts. A later analysis computed generation probabilities with a VDJ recombination model fitted to out-of-frame rearrangements, and checked the results against IGoR. Hypergeometric tests were used in a later analysis to score TCR-TCR, TCR-HLA and TCR-CMV co-occurrence, with a repertoire-size bias correction applied to the TCR pairs. To estimate false discovery rates, a later analysis permuted the HLA or CMV assignments 20 times. A later analysis grouped co-occurring TCRs with DBSCAN, adding TCRdist sequence similarity when clustering within HLA-allele-positive subsets. Co-occurrence clustering excluded repertoires with fewer than 30,000 or more than 120,000 public chains, plus five with anomalous nucleotide sharing. Drawn from immuneACCESS, this table holds only the in-frame rearrangements with V and J called that TCRdb kept. Clones are partly lost; checked studies trace under half to an unresolved V gene and leave the rest unexplained. V, J and clone size reflect that table, while D and trimming were determined from the DNA. For this sample the table gives tens of thousands of clones, of which over 60% were detected only once. 2.5% to 3% of the sample is taken by the ten largest.

The CDR3 runs 12 amino acids, cysteine and phenylalanine included. Of the read, only the CDR3 DNA is kept; its 36 bases are in frame from base 1. CDR1 and CDR2 (SNHLY, FYNNEI) derive from the germline V gene. V is clipped by 6 bases and J by 2 bases, and the sequence between their germline boundaries is 7 bases long. Of note for this clone: Its cognate antigen has yet to be identified. The sample holds no much larger clone one base away, and base qualities are not on file.

In total, 666 healthy bone marrow donors made up the cohort. At the time of sampling, all cohort members were nominally healthy, though unrecorded immune exposures were likely present. The donor tested CMV seropositive and was one of the 289 seropositive cohort members. A peripheral blood sample was collected from each donor, and TCR beta sequencing was performed on peripheral blood mononuclear cells. The Qiagen DNeasy Blood Extraction Kit was used to extract genomic DNA from the blood cell samples. General findings and caveats noted by the study authors: Assigning TCR associations to individual alleles was difficult when HLA alleles, especially DR and DQ, strongly co-occurred. Across donors, most TCR sequences were observed very rarely, whereas some public TCRs were present in many individuals. Only TCR beta chains were sequenced in this cohort, and the absence of alpha or paired-chain data limited detectable features. In both the original and validation cohorts, the classifier was reported to diagnose cytomegalovirus status with high specificity and sensitivity. It was suggested by the authors that the approach could potentially be generalized to other disease states and immunological phenotypes. In a later analysis, most CMV-associated TCR beta chains were found to appear HLA-restricted, with HLA associations seemingly driven largely by CMV exposure. CMV serostatus was the only immune exposure information available for the cohort. A later analysis found that TCR association rates varied across HLA loci, with DRB1 alleles showing the most associated TCRs and HLA-C alleles the fewest. According to a later analysis, parvovirus B19, influenza, CMV and Epstein-Barr virus appeared linked to several top co-occurrence clusters. A group of highly shared sequence variants was considered likely to be a technical artifact of the sequencing pipeline. A later genetic analysis reported fewer N-insertions in productive TCRs among donors in an Asian-associated ancestry cluster than the roughly 620-donor mean. The study gave a list of about 160 TCR beta chains associated with cytomegalovirus. In vitro tests confirmed that a few of the cytomegalovirus-associated TCR beta chains recognize cytomegalovirus antigens. In a later analysis, HLA-associated TCR beta chains showed more clonal expansion and lower generation probabilities than non-associated chains that were equally common. Because the 87-base-pair reads could not distinguish some IMGT-functional V segments, including TRBV6-2 and TRBV6-3, those segments were excluded. Correlated functional status among segregating V segments might be attributable to linkage disequilibrium, but an unknown experimental factor could not be ruled out. Because counts were too low, 15 to 20 rarely observed V segments, including chromosome 9 orphons, were left out of the earlier analysis of approximately 580 of the donors. Presence/absence analyses assumed roughly uniform sequencing depth across donors, an assumption that may not hold. A later genetic analysis associated a missense DCLRE1C variant with V-gene and J-gene trimming of TCR beta chains, and an independent cohort replicated the association. In an earlier analysis of roughly 500 of the donors, most TCR beta V segments appeared in productive rearrangements about 87% or about 30% of the time, broadly matching IMGT annotations. Because some donors lacked HLA typing at each locus, the association tests relied only on the typed subset. Specific HLA alleles were associated with roughly 17,000 TCR beta sequences at a false discovery rate of 0.05 in a later analysis. A further reported finding was that TCR beta sequences accurately predicted the HLA-A and HLA-B alleles for most subjects in the first cohort.

This TCR derives from a woman aged 40 to 50 in good health and CMV-seropositive. The chain is assembled from TRBV2 and TRBJ1-2; no D gene can be assigned with confidence. Sequencing input: PBMCs. The bases are TGTGCCAGCAGGACCGGGAACTATGGCTACACCTTC. It translates as CASRTGNYGYTF. The CDR3, completed at both ends by the reference TRBV2 and TRBJ1-2 genes, gives the full variable domain EPEVTQTPSHQVTQMGQEVILRCVPISNHLYFYWYRQILGQKVEFLVSFYNNEISEKSEIFDDQFSVERPDGSNFTLKIRSTKLEDSAMYFCASRTGNYGYTFGSGTRLTVV.